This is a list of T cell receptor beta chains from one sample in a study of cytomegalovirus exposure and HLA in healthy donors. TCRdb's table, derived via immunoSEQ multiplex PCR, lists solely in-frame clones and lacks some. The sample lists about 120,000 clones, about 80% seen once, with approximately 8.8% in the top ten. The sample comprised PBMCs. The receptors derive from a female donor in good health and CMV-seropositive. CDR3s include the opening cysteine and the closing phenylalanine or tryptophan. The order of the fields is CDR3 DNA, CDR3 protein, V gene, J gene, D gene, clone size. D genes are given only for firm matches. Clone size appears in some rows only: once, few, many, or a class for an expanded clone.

cdr3_nt: TGTGCCAGCAGCGGGGGGGACTATGGCTACACCTTC; cdr3_aa: CASSGGDYGYTF; v_call: TRBV7-9; j_call: TRBJ1-2; d_call: -; clone_size: -
cdr3_nt: TGTGCCAGCTCACCCTCTGAACTGAATGAGCAGTTCTTC; cdr3_aa: CASSPSELNEQFF; v_call: TRBV18; j_call: TRBJ2-1; d_call: -; clone_size: once
cdr3_nt: TGTGCCAGCAGCCCATTACAGGACACTGAAGCTTTCTTT; cdr3_aa: CASSPLQDTEAFF; v_call: TRBV7-9; j_call: TRBJ1-1; d_call: -; clone_size: -
cdr3_nt: TGCAGCGCGGGGACAGCACGGAGGACCGGGGAGCTGTTTTTT; cdr3_aa: CSAGTARRTGELFF; v_call: TRBV29-1; j_call: TRBJ2-2; d_call: TRBD1; clone_size: -
cdr3_nt: TGTGCCAGCAGCCTACAAGGGGGCAGAGCTTTCTTT; cdr3_aa: CASSLQGGRAFF; v_call: TRBV5-5; j_call: TRBJ1-1; d_call: TRBD1; clone_size: -
cdr3_nt: TGTGCCAGCAATCCGACAGGGGCCCTAAACACTGAAGCTTTCTTT; cdr3_aa: CASNPTGALNTEAFF; v_call: TRBV6-5; j_call: TRBJ1-1; d_call: TRBD1; clone_size: few
cdr3_nt: TGTGCCGTATACCGGGGAAATGAGCAGTTCTTC; cdr3_aa: CAVYRGNEQFF; v_call: TRBV6-1; j_call: TRBJ2-1; d_call: -; clone_size: -
cdr3_nt: TGCGCCAGCAGTTGGACAGGGTCAGGCGAGCAGTACTTC; cdr3_aa: CASSWTGSGEQYF; v_call: TRBV4-1; j_call: TRBJ2-7; d_call: TRBD1; clone_size: -
cdr3_nt: TGTGCCACCAGCAGAGACCCGAACTATGGCTACACCTTC; cdr3_aa: CATSRDPNYGYTF; v_call: TRBV15; j_call: TRBJ1-2; d_call: -; clone_size: once
cdr3_nt: TGTGCCAGCTCACCAAACAGGGGAGACTATGGCTACACCTTC; cdr3_aa: CASSPNRGDYGYTF; v_call: TRBV18; j_call: TRBJ1-2; d_call: TRBD1; clone_size: -
cdr3_nt: TGTGCCAGCAGCCCCAGGACAGCGGGAAACACCATATATTTT; cdr3_aa: CASSPRTAGNTIYF; v_call: TRBV7-3; j_call: TRBJ1-3; d_call: -; clone_size: -
cdr3_nt: TGTGCCAGCAGCCCCGACAGTCTCACCGGGGAGCTGTTTTTT; cdr3_aa: CASSPDSLTGELFF; v_call: TRBV7-3; j_call: TRBJ2-2; d_call: -; clone_size: -
cdr3_nt: TGTGCCAGCAGCCCGACCCCGGGACAGGGGGGATCACCCCTCCACTTT; cdr3_aa: CASSPTPGQGGSPLHF; v_call: TRBV7-2; j_call: TRBJ1-6; d_call: TRBD1; clone_size: -
cdr3_nt: TGTGCCAGTAGTATAGCTCCTAGCGGGGCGTACGAGCAGTACTTC; cdr3_aa: CASSIAPSGAYEQYF; v_call: TRBV19; j_call: TRBJ2-7; d_call: TRBD2; clone_size: -
cdr3_nt: TGCAGCGTTGGTGGGGCGGGGAGGGAAAAACTGTTTTTT; cdr3_aa: CSVGGAGREKLFF; v_call: TRBV29-1; j_call: TRBJ1-4; d_call: -; clone_size: -
cdr3_nt: TGCGCCAGCAGTTCAGCGGGGGGAGGAGATACGCAGTATTTT; cdr3_aa: CASSSAGGGDTQYF; v_call: TRBV4-1; j_call: TRBJ2-3; d_call: TRBD2; clone_size: -
cdr3_nt: TGTGCCAGCTCACCGGGACAGGGACTCAATCAGCCCCAGCATTTT; cdr3_aa: CASSPGQGLNQPQHF; v_call: TRBV18; j_call: TRBJ1-5; d_call: TRBD1; clone_size: -
cdr3_nt: TGTGCCTGGAGGGTTAAGGACAGGGTTGCTGAGCAGTACTTC; cdr3_aa: CAWRVKDRVAEQYF; v_call: TRBV30; j_call: TRBJ2-7; d_call: TRBD1; clone_size: few
cdr3_nt: TGTGCCACCAGCAGAGGCCAGGGGAGACAGATAACCTATGGCTACACCTTC; cdr3_aa: CATSRGQGRQITYGYTF; v_call: TRBV15; j_call: TRBJ1-2; d_call: -; clone_size: -
cdr3_nt: TGTGCCAGCACCCCATGGAAGGGACAGGGGGCATCCGGGGAGCTGTTTTTT; cdr3_aa: CASTPWKGQGASGELFF; v_call: TRBV27; j_call: TRBJ2-2; d_call: TRBD1; clone_size: -
cdr3_nt: TGCGCCAGCAGCTTGCCGCAGGGGGGAGAGACCCAGTACTTC; cdr3_aa: CASSLPQGGETQYF; v_call: TRBV5-1; j_call: TRBJ2-5; d_call: -; clone_size: -
cdr3_nt: TGTGCCAGCAGTCCAGGACTAGCTCGAGGCTCAGATACGCAGTATTTT; cdr3_aa: CASSPGLARGSDTQYF; v_call: TRBV7-3; j_call: TRBJ2-3; d_call: TRBD2; clone_size: -
cdr3_nt: TGTGCCAGCAGCGGAGCGGCGTCCCCTGGAAACACCATATATTTT; cdr3_aa: CASSGAASPGNTIYF; v_call: TRBV7-9; j_call: TRBJ1-3; d_call: -; clone_size: -
cdr3_nt: TGTGCCATCAGTGAGGGGACAGGGCGAGTGTTGCCCCAGCATTTT; cdr3_aa: CAISEGTGRVLPQHF; v_call: TRBV10-3; j_call: TRBJ1-5; d_call: TRBD1; clone_size: -
cdr3_nt: TGTGCCAGCAGTTCACACGGACAGGGGGCAAACTATGGCTACACCTTC; cdr3_aa: CASSSHGQGANYGYTF; v_call: TRBV6-5; j_call: TRBJ1-2; d_call: TRBD1; clone_size: -
cdr3_nt: TGTGCCAGTAACCAACTACAGGGAGGCAATCAGCCCCAGCATTTT; cdr3_aa: CASNQLQGGNQPQHF; v_call: TRBV19; j_call: TRBJ1-5; d_call: -; clone_size: -
cdr3_nt: TGTGCCTGGAGTGTTTTAGCGCTTACAGATACGCAGTATTTT; cdr3_aa: CAWSVLALTDTQYF; v_call: TRBV30; j_call: TRBJ2-3; d_call: -; clone_size: -
cdr3_nt: TGTGCCAGCTCTCCCGGGACAGGGGGCTCCAATGAGCAGTTCTTC; cdr3_aa: CASSPGTGGSNEQFF; v_call: TRBV18; j_call: TRBJ2-1; d_call: TRBD1; clone_size: -
cdr3_nt: TGTGCCAGCAGCTTGGCCCAGGGGAACACTGAAGCTTTCTTT; cdr3_aa: CASSLAQGNTEAFF; v_call: TRBV5-4; j_call: TRBJ1-1; d_call: -; clone_size: few
cdr3_nt: TGTGCCAGCAGCGGGACTAGCGGGGGCCAAGAGACCCAGTACTTC; cdr3_aa: CASSGTSGGQETQYF; v_call: TRBV7-9; j_call: TRBJ2-5; d_call: TRBD2; clone_size: -
cdr3_nt: TGTGCCAGCAGTTTGGTACAGGGGGTGGCCGAAGCTTTCTTT; cdr3_aa: CASSLVQGVAEAFF; v_call: TRBV28; j_call: TRBJ1-1; d_call: TRBD1; clone_size: once
cdr3_nt: TGCGCCAGCAGTTCAGGGGGAAGCACAGATACGCAGTATTTT; cdr3_aa: CASSSGGSTDTQYF; v_call: TRBV10-1; j_call: TRBJ2-3; d_call: TRBD1; clone_size: once
cdr3_nt: TGCGCCAGCAGTCGAGGACTAGCGGAAAACACCGGGGAGCTGTTTTTT; cdr3_aa: CASSRGLAENTGELFF; v_call: TRBV4-1; j_call: TRBJ2-2; d_call: TRBD2; clone_size: few
cdr3_nt: TGTGCCATCAGTGACGGCCGGGACAGGGATGGCTACACCTTC; cdr3_aa: CAISDGRDRDGYTF; v_call: TRBV10-3; j_call: TRBJ1-2; d_call: TRBD1; clone_size: -
cdr3_nt: TGTGCCAGCAGCCCCGGGAGGGCTCGGTCCACTGAAGCTTTCTTT; cdr3_aa: CASSPGRARSTEAFF; v_call: TRBV14; j_call: TRBJ1-1; d_call: -; clone_size: -
cdr3_nt: TGCAGCGTAGGGACAGGGAGCACAGATACGCAGTATTTT; cdr3_aa: CSVGTGSTDTQYF; v_call: TRBV29-1; j_call: TRBJ2-3; d_call: TRBD1; clone_size: -
cdr3_nt: TGCGCCAGCAGCCAACCAAGACAGGGGACGCTGGAAAAACTGTTTTTT; cdr3_aa: CASSQPRQGTLEKLFF; v_call: TRBV4-1; j_call: TRBJ1-4; d_call: TRBD1; clone_size: -
cdr3_nt: TGCAGCGTTGAAGGGGGGACAGGGGATCATAACTATGGCTACACCTTC; cdr3_aa: CSVEGGTGDHNYGYTF; v_call: TRBV29-1; j_call: TRBJ1-2; d_call: TRBD1; clone_size: -
cdr3_nt: TGTGCCAGCAGCCAGAATCAGGGGCCGGGGGGCACCGGGGAGCTGTTTTTT; cdr3_aa: CASSQNQGPGGTGELFF; v_call: TRBV11-3; j_call: TRBJ2-2; d_call: -; clone_size: -
cdr3_nt: TGTGCCAGCAGCTCGTACGGGACAGGGGGAGGCCAGCCCCAGCATTTT; cdr3_aa: CASSSYGTGGGQPQHF; v_call: TRBV7-2; j_call: TRBJ1-5; d_call: TRBD1; clone_size: -
cdr3_nt: TGTGCCAGTAAGCGGACAGGGAATCGCGAGCAGTACTTC; cdr3_aa: CASKRTGNREQYF; v_call: TRBV19; j_call: TRBJ2-7; d_call: TRBD1; clone_size: -
cdr3_nt: TGTGCCAGCAGCCAAGAAAGGACTACGCGGGCAGATACGCAGTATTTT; cdr3_aa: CASSQERTTRADTQYF; v_call: TRBV14; j_call: TRBJ2-3; d_call: -; clone_size: once
cdr3_nt: TGTGCCAGCAGTTTTGGAAGAAACAGGCCGATTCAGCCCCAGCATTTT; cdr3_aa: CASSFGRNRPIQPQHF; v_call: TRBV28; j_call: TRBJ1-5; d_call: -; clone_size: -
cdr3_nt: TGTGCCAGCAGTTACTATAGCGGGGGCCAAGAGACCCAGTACTTC; cdr3_aa: CASSYYSGGQETQYF; v_call: TRBV6-5; j_call: TRBJ2-5; d_call: TRBD2; clone_size: -
cdr3_nt: TGTGCCAGCAGGCTGACAGGGGGCCATGGCTACACCTTC; cdr3_aa: CASRLTGGHGYTF; v_call: TRBV5-4; j_call: TRBJ1-2; d_call: TRBD1; clone_size: -
cdr3_nt: TGTGCCAGCAGTTCCCCAGGGGGCTGGAGTTACACTGAAGCTTTCTTT; cdr3_aa: CASSSPGGWSYTEAFF; v_call: TRBV28; j_call: TRBJ1-1; d_call: TRBD1; clone_size: few
cdr3_nt: TGTGCCAGCAGCTTAAGGGGACAGGGGTACAATGAGCAGTTCTTC; cdr3_aa: CASSLRGQGYNEQFF; v_call: TRBV11-2; j_call: TRBJ2-1; d_call: TRBD1; clone_size: -
cdr3_nt: TGTGCCAGCAGCGGGGGGACTAGAGTAGATGAGCAGTTCTTC; cdr3_aa: CASSGGTRVDEQFF; v_call: TRBV7-9; j_call: TRBJ2-1; d_call: TRBD2; clone_size: -
cdr3_nt: TGTGCCAGCAGTTTAGGGAGGGTCAACGAGCAGTACTTC; cdr3_aa: CASSLGRVNEQYF; v_call: TRBV27; j_call: TRBJ2-7; d_call: TRBD2; clone_size: -
cdr3_nt: TGTGCCAGCAGTGACCCCGGGGAACCTGGAGGCTATGGCTACACCTTC; cdr3_aa: CASSDPGEPGGYGYTF; v_call: TRBV25-1; j_call: TRBJ1-2; d_call: -; clone_size: -
cdr3_nt: TGTGCCAGCAGCCCGACAGGGGTCCTTTATAACTATGGCTACACCTTC; cdr3_aa: CASSPTGVLYNYGYTF; v_call: TRBV28; j_call: TRBJ1-2; d_call: TRBD1; clone_size: -
cdr3_nt: TGTGCCAGCAGGAAACAGGGGAGCACCGGGGAGCTGTTTTTT; cdr3_aa: CASRKQGSTGELFF; v_call: TRBV11-2; j_call: TRBJ2-2; d_call: TRBD1; clone_size: -
cdr3_nt: TGTGCCTGGGGTCCTTTGGGAGGGTCACCCCTCCACTTT; cdr3_aa: CAWGPLGGSPLHF; v_call: TRBV30; j_call: TRBJ1-6; d_call: -; clone_size: -
cdr3_nt: TGTGCCAGCAGTTTACAAGGACTAGCGGGGGGAGATACGCAGTATTTT; cdr3_aa: CASSLQGLAGGDTQYF; v_call: TRBV27; j_call: TRBJ2-3; d_call: TRBD2; clone_size: -